A single sample is the source of the 24 T cell receptor beta chains below, sequenced in a study of blood T cells in healthy people across ages. A second PCR of 7 to 11 cycles used a sample-barcoded 5' primer and a J-beta primer mix. One entry per CDR3 protein results from TCRdb running MiXCR on the 5' RACE reads. The sample includes around 500,000 distinct CDR3 sequences, around half of them seen just once. Input material: blood. These receptors all stem from a man aged 80 or over in good health.

The chain uses TRBV7-2 and TRBJ2-3; no clear D gene. With 5 bases removed from V and 1 base from J, the gap between germline ends came to 13 bases. CDR1 SGHTA and CDR2 FQGNSA come from the germline V gene. This CDR3 has 15 amino acids. CDR3 coding DNA: TGTGCCAGCAGCCCCTGGCAGGTTGGCACAGATACGCAGTATTTT. Its protein product is CASSPWQVGTDTQYF. Together with reference TRBV7-2 and TRBJ2-3, the CDR3 gives the full variable domain: GAGVSQSPSNKVTEKGKDVELRCDPISGHTALYWYRQSLGQGLEFLIYFQGNSAPDKSGLPSDRFSAERTGGSVSTLTIQRTQQEDSAVYLCASSPWQVGTDTQYFGPGTRLTVL.

This clonotype was counted a single time. One end of the junction varies from germline; a read error may be responsible. The chain has TRBV6-2 or TRBV6-3 and TRBJ1-5; D perhaps matches TRBD1 (5 bases). Germline-derived CDR1 and CDR2 are MNHEY and SVGEGT. The CDR3 is 16 amino acids. The CDR3 region has the DNA TGTGCCAGCAGTCCCTCGACTCAGGGATTTAATCAGCCCCGGCATTTT. This encodes CASSPSTQGFNQPRHF.

V gene TRBV15 combines with J gene TRBJ1-1; D call uncertain. This CDR3 is built from 14 residues. Trimming pared 0 bases from V and 9 bases from J, leaving 14 bases between. The germline V gene has CDR1 LNHNV and CDR2 YYDKDF (reference sequence). The CDR3 loop is CATSRDLGSGKAFF. CDR3 coding DNA: TGTGCCACCAGCAGAGATTTGGGGAGCGGGAAAGCTTTCTTT. The full variable domain, completed using reference TRBV15 and TRBJ1-1, is DAMVIQNPRYQVTQFGKPVTLSCSQTLNHNVMYWYQQKSSQAPKLLFHYYDKDFNNEADTPDNFQSRRPNTSFCFLDIRSPGLGDTAMYLCATSRDLGSGKAFFGQGTRLTVV.

This clonotype has only a few counts. This rearrangement joins TRBV28 to TRBJ1-5; TRBD1 matches 8 bases. The CDR3 sequence is 15 residues long. CDR1 and CDR2 (germline): MDHEN, SYDVKM. Trimming removed 6 bases from V and 0 bases from J; junction bases left unmatched: 4. The CDR3 loop is CASRPGQDSNQPQHF. In nucleotides, the CDR3 is TGTGCCAGCAGACCGGGACAGGATAGCAATCAGCCCCAGCATTTT.

This sequence joins TRBV7-2 and TRBJ2-7; TRBD2 aligns across 13 bases. Germline trimming cut 3 bases from V and 7 bases from J; bases unmatched to any gene: 12. The germline V gene encodes CDR1 SGHTA and CDR2 FQGNSA. The length of the CDR3 is 17 residues. CDR3 loop: CASSFRLAGGTGGEQYF. CDR3 nucleotides: TGTGCCAGCAGCTTCCGACTAGCGGGAGGCACTGGGGGAGAGCAGTACTTC.

The chain uses TRBV3-1 and TRBJ2-5; tentative D call: TRBD2 (6 bases). The CDR3 runs to 16 residues. Trimming stripped 0 bases from V and 3 bases from J, with 14 bases between. From germline, CDR1 is LGHDT and CDR2 YNNKEL (reference sequence). CDR3 in DNA: TGTGCCAGCAGCCAAGATGGGCCATCGGGAGAAGAGACCCAGTACTTC. Translated, it gives CASSQDGPSGEETQYF.

This chain connects TRBV28 to TRBJ1-1; TRBD1 matches 9 bases. Germline V CDR1 and CDR2: MDHEN, SYDVKM. The CDR3 spans 16 residues. V was pared by 5 bases and J by 4 bases, with 11 bases of the junction left unmatched. CDR3 bases: TGTGCCAGCAGTCCCGGGACAGGGCTCTGGAGCACTGAAGCTTTCTTT. Amino acids: CASSPGTGLWSTEAFF.

The gene calls are TRBV12-3 or TRBV12-4 and TRBJ2-2; the D is unclear. The ends were cut back, 2 bases at V and 7 bases at J, with 11 bases in the middle. The length of the CDR3 is 14 residues. The CDR3 sequence: CASSLRPAFGELFF. The CDR3 DNA is TGTGCCAGCAGTTTAAGGCCAGCGTTCGGGGAGCTGTTTTTT.

CDR3 in amino acids: CATTLGGDKETQYF. In DNA, the CDR3 is TGTGCCACCACACTTGGGGGGGACAAAGAGACCCAGTACTTC. The chain links TRBV28 to TRBJ2-5; perhaps TRBD2 as D (7 bases). The CDR3 spans 14 residues. Germline V gene data show CDR1 as MDHEN and CDR2 as SYDVKM. V was clipped by 10 bases and J by 3 bases, with 18 bases between them. Variable domain in full (rest from reference TRBV28 and TRBJ2-5): DVKVTQSSRYLVKRTGEKVFLECVQDMDHENMFWYRQDPGLGLRLIYFSYDVKMKEKGDIPEGYSVSREKKERFSLILESASTNQTSMYLCATTLGGDKETQYFGPGTRLLVL.

V usage is TRBV7-2 and J usage is TRBJ1-2; the D gene is possibly TRBD1 (6 bases). There are 15 residues in the CDR3. The germline gives CDR1 SGHTA, CDR2 FQGNSA. V lost 1 base and J 4 bases, leaving 13 bases between the germline ends. The CDR3 here is CASSLEWGLGYGYTF. The CDR3 nucleotides are TGTGCCAGCAGCTTAGAATGGGGGCTCGGCTATGGCTACACCTTC.

This clonotype was seen only a few times. This chain joins TRBV4-1 and TRBJ2-1; 15 positions match TRBD2. Looked up from germline, CDR1 is MGHRA and CDR2 is YSYEKL. This CDR3 spans 19 amino acids. Trimming took 3 bases from V and 1 from J; bases not matched to a gene: 7. In nucleotides, the CDR3 is TGCGCCAGCAGCCACCCGGGACTAGCGGGGGGTTATTCCTACAATGAGCAGTTCTTC. The encoded protein is CASSHPGLAGGYSYNEQFF.

V is TRBV7-3 and J is TRBJ1-4; TRBD1 aligns across 9 bases. Trimming cost V 5 bases and J 7 bases; bases outside gene matches: 8. There are 15 residues in the CDR3. CDR1 is SGHTA and CDR2 is FQGTGA in the germline V gene. CDR3 in amino acids: CASSPTGGKSEKLFF. DNA for the CDR3: TGTGCCAGCAGCCCCACAGGGGGCAAGTCTGAAAAACTGTTTTTT.

V and J are TRBV28 and TRBJ2-7; 8 bases are a match to TRBD1. Germline trimming cut 3 bases from V and 2 bases from J; bases unmatched to any gene: 6. The germline V gene encodes CDR1 MDHEN and CDR2 SYDVKM. The CDR3 contains 15 residues. CDR3: CASSLLGQGTYEQYF. CDR3 bases: TGTGCCAGCAGTTTGCTCGGACAGGGCACCTACGAGCAGTACTTC.

The rearrangement links TRBV12-3 or TRBV12-4 to TRBJ2-2; 8 bases are shared with TRBD2. This CDR3 is built from 15 residues. V lost 3 bases, J lost 4 bases, and 4 bases stayed unmatched. This CDR3 reads CASSFSGRSTGELFF. For the CDR3, the DNA is TGTGCCAGCAGTTTCAGCGGGAGAAGCACCGGGGAGCTGTTTTTT.

The chain links TRBV20-1 to TRBJ2-1; 9 nucleotides line up with TRBD2. Germline CDR1 reads DFQATT; CDR2 reads SNEGSKA (reference sequence). The CDR3 loop spans 18 amino acids. The V and J ends lost 0 bases and 7 bases, in that order; junction bases with no gene match: 16. CDR3 sequence: CSARDLGVAGDLVNEQFF. The CDR3 nucleotides read TGCAGTGCTAGAGATCTTGGGGTAGCGGGAGATCTGGTAAATGAGCAGTTCTTC.

There are a few counts of this clonotype. The chain carries TRBV10-3 and TRBJ2-3; 12 positions match TRBD2. The CDR3 consists of 14 residues. V dropped 10 bases and J dropped 0; count of bases not matched to a gene: 2. Looked up from germline, CDR1 is ENHRY and CDR2 is SYGVKD. The CDR3 nucleotides are TGTGCCACCACTAGCGGGGGGAGCACAGATACGCAGTATTTT. Translating gives CATTSGGSTDTQYF.

This clonotype was found a few times. The chain combines TRBV20-1 with TRBJ2-1; 10 nucleotides line up with TRBD2. Germline V gene data show CDR1 as DFQATT and CDR2 as SNEGSKA (reference sequence). The CDR3 totals 18 residues. After removal of 4 bases from V and 4 bases from J, the junction contained 16 bases not matched to a gene. In DNA form, the CDR3 reads TGCAGTGCTATAGGGCTTGAGGGGGCTAGCGGGAGTTACAATGAGCAGTTCTTC. Its protein product is CSAIGLEGASGSYNEQFF.

The V gene is TRBV14, the J gene TRBJ2-3; the D gene is possibly TRBD1 (5 bases). V was clipped by 6 bases and J by 4 bases, with 8 bases between them. The CDR3 has 12 residues. Germline loops: CDR1 SGHDN, CDR2 FVKESK. In nucleotides, the CDR3 is TGTGCCAGCAGTCAGGGATCAGATACGCAGTATTTT. This gives the protein CASSQGSDTQYF.

V is TRBV12-3 or TRBV12-4 and J is TRBJ2-1; D gene unclear. With the DNA end fitting TRBJ2-7 better, the J assignment may be wrong. This CDR3 has 12 amino acids. Here the CDR3 DNA reads TGTGCCAGCAGTTTGGGGTACAATGAGCAGTACTTC. Its protein product is CASSLGYNEQYF.

This clonotype was detected once. This may be a read error: a much more frequent sequence differs by one nucleotide. This sequence joins TRBV6-6 and TRBJ2-4, with 9 bases that match TRBD1. The DNA end lines up better with TRBJ2-7; the J call may be wrong. CDR1 and CDR2 from the germline V gene are MNHNY and SVGAGI (reference sequence). This CDR3 contains 14 residues. The CDR3, as DNA: TGTGCCAGCAAGGACGGACAGGGGAAAGACGAGCAGTACTTC. Amino acids: CASKDGQGKDEQYF.

This clonotype appeared many times. The V gene is TRBV4-2, the J gene TRBJ2-1, with 13 bases identical to TRBD2. Germline trimming cut 3 bases from V and 6 bases from J; bases unmatched to any gene: 11. The germline V gene has CDR1 LGHNA and CDR2 YNFKEQ. The CDR3 length is 18 residues. The CDR3 loop is CASSHLGTSGTRSNEQFF. In DNA, the CDR3 is TGTGCCAGCAGCCACCTCGGGACTAGCGGGACGCGTTCCAATGAGCAGTTCTTC.

The rearrangement joins TRBV9 to TRBJ2-3; no definite D call. V was trimmed by 4 bases and J by 2 bases, leaving 14 bases between them. Germline assignment: CDR1 SGDLS and CDR2 YYNGEE. The CDR3 loop spans 15 amino acids. This CDR3 is CASSPRGFPTDTQYF. The CDR3 region has the DNA TGTGCCAGCAGCCCTAGAGGTTTTCCCACAGATACGCAGTATTTT. Filled out from reference TRBV9 and TRBJ2-3, the complete variable domain reads DSGVTQTPKHLITATGQRVTLRCSPRSGDLSVYWYQQSLDQGLQFLIQYYNGEERAKGNILERFSAQQFPDLHSELNLSSLELGDSALYFCASSPRGFPTDTQYFGPGTRLTVL.

V gene TRBV7-2 combines with J gene TRBJ2-7, with TRBD1 matching 7 bases. V was pared by 7 bases and J by 0 bases, with 9 bases of the junction left unmatched. This CDR3 has 15 residues. Germline V gene data show CDR1 as SGHTA and CDR2 as FQGNSA. The CDR3: CASNLGQRSSYEQYF. Here the CDR3 DNA reads TGTGCCAGCAACTTGGGACAGAGGAGCTCCTACGAGCAGTACTTC.

The rearrangement links TRBV28 to TRBJ2-1; 7 positions agree with TRBD2. The CDR3 has 15 residues. V lost 8 bases to trimming and J lost 5 bases; unmatched junction nucleotides: 12. Germline loops: CDR1 MDHEN, CDR2 SYDVKM. The CDR3 reads CASRSPGLPHNEQFF. Written as DNA, the CDR3 is TGTGCCAGCCGATCCCCGGGACTACCTCACAATGAGCAGTTCTTC.